A single sample gave rise to the 29 T cell receptor beta chains below, sequenced in a study of blood T cell repertoires in COVID-19. Assay used: immunoSEQ multiplex PCR; TCRdb lists only in-frame clones, some missing. The sample lists almost 200,000 clones; 80% to 90% were seen once. The source material was peripheral blood. Source of these receptors: a woman aged 65 to 85 with acute or convalescent COVID-19.

This clone appeared a few times. The chain employs TRBV5-6 and TRBJ2-7, with D possibly being TRBD2 (5 bases). V was shortened by 2 bases and J by 12 bases, with 15 bases between the two germline ends. Germline V CDR1 and CDR2: SGHDT, YYEEEE. The CDR3 loop spans 12 amino acids. The CDR3 reads CASSLGRRLWYF. CDR3 nucleotides: TGTGCCAGCAGCTTAGGTAGGAGGTTATGGTACTTC.

The chain links TRBV5-1 to TRBJ1-4, with 9 bases that match TRBD1. The germline gives CDR1 SGHRS, CDR2 YFSETQ. This CDR3 has 15 residues. Trimming removed 4 bases from V and 8 bases from J; junction bases left unmatched: 9. The CDR3 reads CASSATGGSREKLFF. The CDR3, as DNA: TGCGCCAGCAGCGCAACAGGGGGCTCGCGAGAAAAACTGTTTTTT.

The chain recombines TRBV7-2 with TRBJ2-3, with 9 bases that match TRBD2. With V trimmed by 5 bases and J by 5 bases, 11 bases remained unmatched. This CDR3 is 16 amino acids long. CDR1 and CDR2 from the germline V gene are SGHTA and FQGNSA. This CDR3 reads CASSRMTSGTGDTQYF. The CDR3 DNA follows: TGTGCCAGCAGCCGTATGACTAGCGGCACGGGAGATACGCAGTATTTT.

The rearrangement joins TRBV27 to TRBJ1-5, with 7 bases fitting TRBD1. The trim removed 6 bases at V and 5 bases at J, leaving 13 bases unmatched. CDR3 length: 16 amino acids. Per the germline V gene, CDR1 is MNHEY and CDR2 is SMNVEV (reference sequence). The CDR3 nucleotides read TGTGCCAGCAGAGCTACAGGGGCTTCGGGCTATCAGCCCCAGCATTTT. It yields the protein CASRATGASGYQPQHF.

The count of this clone is one. The rearrangement links TRBV5-6 to TRBJ1-2; D is perhaps TRBD1 (6 bases). V lost 2 bases to trimming and J lost 6 bases, with 23 bases between them. The CDR3 runs to 17 residues. Per germline, CDR1 SGHDT and CDR2 YYEEEE. This CDR3 is CASSFAGTPNRRNGYTF. The CDR3 DNA follows: TGTGCCAGCAGCTTCGCCGGGACACCGAACCGGAGGAATGGCTACACCTTC.

The chain uses TRBV27 and TRBJ1-2; TRBD1 aligns across 7 bases. The trim removed 5 bases at V and 1 base at J, leaving 7 bases unmatched. This CDR3 is 15 amino acids long. Germline values: CDR1 MNHEY, CDR2 SMNVEV (reference sequence). CDR3 sequence (DNA): TGTGCCAGCAGTCCGTATCGACAGGGTAACTATGGCTACACCTTC. It yields the protein CASSPYRQGNYGYTF.

The chain recombines TRBV15 with TRBJ1-4; D is undetermined. Per the germline V gene, CDR1 is LNHNV and CDR2 is YYDKDF (reference sequence). The CDR3 extends over 15 amino acids. V lost 2 bases to trimming and J lost 4 bases, with 11 bases between them. CDR3 loop: CATSRRGNLNEKLFF. The CDR3 DNA reads TGTGCCACCAGCAGACGAGGGAACCTTAATGAAAAACTGTTTTTT.

The chain employs TRBV29-1 and TRBJ1-2, with TRBD1 matching over 8 bases. After removal of 5 bases from V and 4 bases from J, the junction contained 12 bases not matched to a gene. The germline gives CDR1 SQVTM, CDR2 ANQGSEA. CDR3 length: 15 residues. Here the CDR3 DNA reads TGCAGCGTTCCTACCCCAGGGGGCGCTTTCTATGGCTACACCTTC. It yields the protein CSVPTPGGAFYGYTF.

This clone was recorded once. V usage is TRBV19 and J usage is TRBJ2-1; D gene ambiguous. This CDR3 comprises 14 residues. Per germline, CDR1 LNHDA and CDR2 SQIVND (reference sequence). Trimming took off 6 bases at V and 7 bases at J, with 16 bases between the two ends. DNA for the CDR3: TGTGCCAGTAGGGGTACAAACCCGAGGAATGAGCAGTTCTTC. This encodes CASRGTNPRNEQFF.

Notes on this clone: At one boundary the junction diverges from the germline segment, which might be a read error. The CDR3 here is CASSSQRTDQRAAF. Here the CDR3 DNA reads TGTGCCAGCAGTTCTCAAAGGACAGACCAAAGAGCTGCGTTC. The rearrangement uses TRBV5-6 and TRBJ2-7; weak D call: TRBD1 (6 bases). This CDR3 has 14 residues. Germline CDR1 SGHDT, CDR2 YYEEEE. Complete variable domain (other parts from reference TRBV5-6 and TRBJ2-7): DAGVTQSPTHLIKTRGQQVTLRCSPKSGHDTVSWYQQALGQGPQFIFQYYEEEERQRGNFPDRFSGHQFPNYSSELNVNALLLGDSALYLCASSSQRTDQRAAFGPGTRLTVT.

The chain uses TRBV27 and TRBJ1-1; 7 bases are shared with TRBD1. The V gene end was trimmed by 7 bases and the J gene end by 1 base; junction bases not matched to a gene: 3. The CDR3 has 13 residues. Germline V lookup: CDR1 MNHEY, CDR2 SMNVEV (reference sequence). CDR3 bases: TGTGCCAGCACGAACAGGGGGAACACTGAAGCTTTCTTT. It codes for CASTNRGNTEAFF.

The chain combines TRBV11-2 with TRBJ2-1; 9 nucleotides align to TRBD2. Germline assignment: CDR1 SGHAT and CDR2 FQNNGV. The CDR3 is 15 amino acids. Losses at the gene ends were 5 bases for V and 3 bases for J; bases not matched to a gene: 5. The CDR3 sequence is CASSLSGGNYNEQFF. CDR3 coding DNA: TGTGCCAGCAGCCTTAGCGGGGGTAACTACAATGAGCAGTTCTTC.

This chain joins TRBV11-2 and TRBJ1-1; unclear D gene. CDR1 is SGHAT, CDR2 FQNNGV, per germline. Trimming pared 3 bases from V and 1 base from J, leaving 6 bases between. The CDR3 is 13 amino acids. CDR3 in amino acids: CASSLVQNTEAFF. The CDR3 DNA reads as TGTGCCAGCAGCTTGGTACAGAACACTGAAGCTTTCTTT.

The J gene is TRBJ1-1, the V gene TRBV10-1; 10 bases fit TRBD1. CDR1 WNHNN and CDR2 SYGVQD come from the germline V gene (reference sequence). The length of the CDR3 is 15 residues. V was pared by 6 bases and J by 6 bases, with 10 bases of the junction left unmatched. The CDR3 sequence: CASSRDRGIESEAFF. The DNA of the CDR3 is TGCGCCAGCAGCCGGGACAGGGGAATAGAATCTGAAGCTTTCTTT.

The rearrangement uses TRBV29-1 and TRBJ1-1, with D possibly matching TRBD1 (5 bases). Trimming removed 6 bases at V and 5 bases at J, with 13 bases between. Germline V CDR1 and CDR2: SQVTM, ANQGSEA. The CDR3 loop spans 12 amino acids. The CDR3 loop reads CSVTGGRTEAFF. The DNA of the CDR3 is TGCAGCGTCACCGGGGGGAGGACTGAAGCTTTCTTT. Using reference TRBV29-1 and TRBJ1-1 for the parts outside the CDR3, the full variable domain is SAVISQKPSRDICQRGTSLTIQCQVDSQVTMMFWYRQQPGQSLTLIATANQGSEATYESGFVIDKFPISRPNLTFSTLTVSNMSPEDSSIYLCSVTGGRTEAFFGQGTRLTVV.

The rearrangement links TRBV27 to TRBJ2-2, with D possibly TRBD2 on 5 matching bases. Germline V gene data show CDR1 as MNHEY and CDR2 as SMNVEV (reference sequence). V shed 5 bases and J shed 5 bases, with 12 bases lying between them. The CDR3 sequence is 14 residues long. The CDR3 DNA follows: TGTGCCAGCAGTGAACGGAGGCGGACCGGGGAGCTGTTTTTT. It yields the protein CASSERRRTGELFF.

The chain recombines TRBV7-9 with TRBJ1-4; D is perhaps TRBD1 (5 bases). The CDR3 runs 15 residues. Germline assignment: CDR1 SEHNR and CDR2 FQNEAQ (reference sequence). Trimming removed 10 bases at V and 7 bases at J, with 22 bases between. CDR3 coding DNA: TGTGCCACCTCATGGACGGGGCCGGGGGGTGAAAAACTGTTTTTT. This translates into CATSWTGPGGEKLFF.

About this clone itself: The same CDR3 also results from other DNA sequences found in this sample. The chain employs TRBV2 and TRBJ2-1, with D maybe TRBD1 (6 bases). Germline V gene lookup returns CDR1 SNHLY and CDR2 FYNNEI. There are 13 residues in the CDR3. V was trimmed by 3 bases and J by 4 bases, leaving 7 bases between them. As DNA, the CDR3 is TGTGCCAGCAGTGAGGACAGATACAATGAGCAGTTCTTC. Amino acids: CASSEDRYNEQFF.

This clone was seen just once. The chain recombines TRBV21-1 with TRBJ2-2; whether TRBD2, the table's D call, matches the DNA was not checked. TRBV21-1 constitutes a pseudogene. This CDR3 region has 19 residues. The DNA for the CDR3 is TGTGCCAGCAGCAAATTCCCGCCACTAGCGGGGGGGCCGTCCGGGGAGCTGTTTTTT. Translation gives CASSKFPPLAGGPSGELFF.

The CDR3 DNA reads as TGTGCCAGCAGTTACTCTTACGGGGGGGGGCAAGAGACCCAGTACTTC. It specifies CASSYSYGGGQETQYF. V and J are TRBV6-5 and TRBJ2-5, with 8 bases lining up with TRBD2. This CDR3 region has 16 residues. V shed 0 bases, J shed 2 bases, and the junction held 5 bases outside the gene matches. Germline V gene data show CDR1 as MNHEY and CDR2 as SVGAGI.

The rearrangement joins TRBV27 to TRBJ1-2; D is possibly TRBD1 (6 bases). CDR1 is MNHEY and CDR2 is SMNVEV in the germline V gene (reference sequence). The V end lost 0 bases, the J end lost 8 bases, and 13 bases lay between the germline ends. CDR3 size: 14 residues. The CDR3 DNA is TGTGCCAGCAGTTTATCCTGGGCAGGGGAGGGCTACACCTTC. This gives the protein CASSLSWAGEGYTF.

This clone was seen a few times. In DNA form, the CDR3 reads TGTGCCAGCAGCTTAGAGACAGGTAGCTCCTACGAGCAGTACTTC. Protein product: CASSLETGSSYEQYF. V usage is TRBV7-6 and J usage is TRBJ2-7; weak D call: TRBD1 (6 bases). The CDR3 is made up of 15 amino acids. The V gene lost 1 base and the J gene lost 0 bases, with 10 bases spanning the gap. In germline, CDR1 is SGHVS, CDR2 FNYEAQ.

The chain combines TRBV28 with TRBJ2-2; 8 positions agree with TRBD2. The junction had 5 bases not matched to a gene; V was cut back by 7 bases and J by 4 bases. CDR3 size: 14 residues. Germline lookup yields CDR1 MDHEN and CDR2 SYDVKM. This CDR3 reads CASNRGGSTGELFF. CDR3 DNA sequence: TGTGCCAGCAACCGGGGGGGGAGCACCGGGGAGCTGTTTTTT.

The DNA for the CDR3 is TGTGCCAGCAGCTTAGGGGGGCCGGGACTAGTGAATTCACCCCTCCACTTT. It encodes CASSLGGPGLVNSPLHF. V and J are TRBV7-2 and TRBJ1-6; a possible D gene is TRBD1 (6 bases). The ends were cut back, 1 base at V and 7 bases at J, with 17 bases in the middle. Germline values: CDR1 SGHTA, CDR2 FQGNSA. The CDR3 is 17 residues long.

V gene TRBV7-9 combines with J gene TRBJ2-1; D unclear. CDR1 SEHNR and CDR2 FQNEAQ come from the germline V gene (reference sequence). The germline V and J ends were trimmed by 5 bases and 2 bases, with 13 bases remaining between them. The CDR3 has 15 residues. The CDR3 DNA sequence: TGTGCCAGCAGCCTTAAGACTTCCGCCTACAATGAGCAGTTCTTC. It specifies CASSLKTSAYNEQFF.

J is TRBJ1-2 and V is TRBV6-6; TRBD1 is a possible D gene (5 bases). V was pared by 4 bases and J by 4 bases, with 19 bases between. The CDR3 is made up of 16 amino acids. The germline V gene encodes CDR1 MNHNY and CDR2 SVGAGI (reference sequence). CDR3 coding DNA: TGTGCCAGCAGTTCCCGCGGGACCTCCGGGGGCTATGGCTACACCTTC. It translates to CASSSRGTSGGYGYTF.

The chain is built from TRBV5-1 and TRBJ1-1, with 9 bases fitting TRBD1. The CDR3 is 16 residues long. In germline, CDR1 is SGHRS, CDR2 YFSETQ. The J segment lost 5 bases and the V segment lost 3 bases, leaving 11 bases of the junction unmatched. The CDR3 loop is CASSSVQGASGTEAFF. The CDR3 DNA follows: TGCGCCAGCAGCTCCGTACAGGGGGCAAGTGGAACTGAAGCTTTCTTT. The whole variable domain, filled in from reference TRBV5-1 and TRBJ1-1, reads KAGVTQTPRYLIKTRGQQVTLSCSPISGHRSVSWYQQTPGQGLQFLFEYFSETQRNKGNFPGRFSGRQFSNSRSEMNVSTLELGDSALYLCASSSVQGASGTEAFFGQGTRLTVV.

The chain carries TRBV27 and TRBJ1-1; 7 bases are a match to TRBD1. Germline V lookup: CDR1 MNHEY, CDR2 SMNVEV (reference sequence). The CDR3 sequence is 14 residues long. J lost 1 base, V lost 9 bases, and 8 bases had no gene match. CDR3: CASREQGRNTEAFF. The DNA for the CDR3 is TGTGCCAGTAGAGAACAGGGGAGGAACACTGAAGCTTTCTTT.

As for this clone: Other DNA sequences within the sample encode an identical CDR3. The chain has TRBV7-3 and TRBJ2-3; 8 bases map to TRBD2. The CDR3 length is 15 residues. From germline, CDR1 is SGHTA and CDR2 FQGTGA. Germline trimming cut 3 bases from V and 0 bases from J; bases unmatched to any gene: 2. The CDR3 protein is CASSLAGGSTDTQYF. The DNA of the CDR3 is TGTGCCAGCAGCTTGGCGGGAGGCAGCACAGATACGCAGTATTTT.